This T cell receptor beta chain stems from a study of T cells in Graves' hyperthyroidism and ophthalmopathy (dated by TCRdb to 2018 to 2020). About the full investigation: Peripheral blood was sampled at the time of initial diagnosis, prior to any treatment. To identify distinguishing TCR V-J signatures, a discovery cohort of 90 to 100 patients was used, comprising 43 with Graves' ophthalmopathy and around 60 with stable Graves' hyperthyroidism. Prospective prediction of ophthalmopathy was tested in an independent validation cohort of approximately 19 hyperthyroidism patients and around 16 patients who later progressed to ophthalmopathy. The 85 to 100 discovery patients were randomly split 7:3 into training and test sets. The study also compared thyroid tissue and blood T-cell repertoires from more than five Graves' hyperthyroidism patients. After sampling, hyperthyroidism patients received methimazole starting at 30 mg daily, and ophthalmopathy patients received high-dose intravenous methylprednisolone. According to the paper, TCR Vbeta CDR3 sequencing was carried out on over 130 peripheral blood samples, which came from approximately 43 ophthalmopathy, approximately 78 hyperthyroidism and some 17 progressor patients.

The CDR3, from cysteine to phenylalanine, totals 12 residues. CDR3 DNA is the only sequence kept; it has 36 bases, read in frame from the first base. From the germline V gene, CDR1 is MNHEY and CDR2 is SVGAGI. Deletion took 2 bases off V and 5 bases off J, with a span of 7 bases between the germline ends. The TCR beta CDR3 regions were amplified from RNA transcripts. The first round of RT-PCR for the TCR CDR3 was performed with the HTBI primer set and the Qiagen OneStep RT-PCR kit. Libraries were constructed in a second round of multiplex PCR, after which size selection and purification were carried out. Paired-end sequencing of the libraries was performed with 100 bp reads on an Illumina HiSeq2000. Processing in the source paper ran as follows. SOAPnuke was used to process the raw data, throwing out any read that contained adapters or uncalled bases, had a mean Phred below 15, or lacked an exact constant-primer or identifier match. COPE v1.2.5 was used to merge the high-quality paired reads, and each unique nucleotide sequence was defined as a clonotype. Clonotypes were aligned to IMGT TRBV, TRBD and TRBJ reference segments using MiTCR v1.1. The analysis was restricted to V-J combinations with a frequency above 0.0001, which together covered 98% to 99.2% of the repertoires. A TCS score was defined as the ratio between F50 (clonal expansion) and ExV (chaos), using BLOSUM62-based TCRdist between CDR3 peptides within each V-J. Welch's t-statistics and random forest reduced several hundred V-J features to roughly 13, which were used in a naive Bayes classifier (R e1071). The similarity between thyroid and blood repertoires was quantified using the Morisita-Horn index. In-frame beta chains were kept once TCRdb had trimmed the public reads at Q25 with fastp and called clones with MiXCR. Every entry covers one CDR3 protein and lists the most common genes and DNA from its rows. The V and J calls were determined by TCRdb, not by the authors. The sample table shows 750,000 to 900,000 distinct CDR3 sequences, and roughly 40% are seen once. The top ten constitute 7.5% to 9.5% of the sample.

A patient counted as having stable Graves' hyperthyroidism if no progression to ophthalmopathy occurred over 18 months of follow-up. Hyperthyroidism patients were newly diagnosed, had a disease duration of under 2 months, and were aged 18 to 65 years. Any patient with an uncontrolled infection, another autoimmune disease, pregnancy or lactation was excluded. Diagnoses were established on the basis of clinical symptoms, serum thyroxine and TRAb, thyroid ultrasound, and orbital computed tomography. PBMCs were isolated from about 9.1 ml of fresh peripheral blood by Ficoll-Paque density gradient centrifugation. Trizol reagent was used to extract total RNA, and RNA quality was then checked on an Agilent 2100 Bioanalyzer. This clonotype was seen only a few times. The target of this receptor is not known. It has no much larger one-base neighbor in the sample; base qualities were not kept. Study-wide findings and limitations: Most expanded thyroid clonotypes (frequency above 0.001) were also detected in blood, suggesting blood repertoires may reflect thyroid immune responses. In cross-validation, a model built on a 13 V-J signature told ophthalmopathy apart from stable hyperthyroidism with less than 90% sensitivity and around 81% specificity, and in testing the same model reached 80%/75%. During validation, the model predicted progression to ophthalmopathy a median of about 6.5 months ahead of onset, with almost 71% sensitivity and less than 85% specificity. Sample size was not statistically predetermined, and blinding of investigators to group allocation was not performed.

Material: blood. The origin of this receptor is a man aged 18 to 30 with Graves' hyperthyroidism. The chain is encoded by TRBV6-5 joined to TRBJ2-7; tentative D gene TRBD1, with 6 bases matching. The sequence in DNA is TGTGCCAGCAGTTACGGACAGAACGAGCAGTACTTC. Its protein product is CASSYGQNEQYF.